Reported below is one T cell receptor beta chain. Source study methods: Estimates of nucleated cell counts were drawn from the amplification of reference gene primers. The assay was immunoSEQ multiplex PCR, and TCRdb's table has in-frame clones only and misses some. V and J calls and clone size come straight from that table; D and trimming were deduced from the DNA. Among 200,000 to 250,000 clones listed, 80% to 85% were seen once. This CDR3 is built from 16 residues. Trimming left V 1 base short and J 1 base short, with 11 bases between. CDR1 and CDR2 from the germline V gene are LGHDT and YNNKEL (reference sequence). These data are taken from a study of blood T cell repertoires in COVID-19. About the research overall: Specimens from acute and convalescent COVID-19 originated in the United States, Italy and Spain. The analysed material was cDNA or gDNA that came from T cells, B-cell-depleted T cells, or PBMCs.

The sequencing input was peripheral blood. The chain is built from TRBV3-1 (or the pseudogene TRBV3-2) and TRBJ2-4, with D maybe TRBD1 (6 bases). The sequence came from a woman aged 60-75 years who had recovered from COVID-19. CDR3 sequence: CASSQGWGRAKNIQYF. The CDR3 DNA reads as TGTGCCAGCAGCCAAGGGTGGGGGCGCGCCAAAAACATTCAGTACTTC.